Here is one TCR beta chain with its context. Its antigen is unknown. No base qualities exist here, and no much larger clone lies one base off it. On a MiSeq, deep resolution sequencing aimed for a depth between 1 in 1 million and 1 in 200,000 T cells, with each clonotype covered around 9.2x on average. The immunoSEQ hsTCRB Kit was used to generate TCR beta libraries. The paper's processing steps were these. The data were analyzed with ImmunoSEQ Analyzer and ImmunoSEQ Data Assistant, and V, D and J gene assignments followed IMGT definitions. Clonality, which ranges from 0 to 1, was calculated as one minus the normalized Shannon entropy of productive rearrangement frequencies. Public clonotype analysis was restricted to overrepresented clonotypes comprising at least 0.05% of each patient's repertoire. Repertoires from thirteen age-matched healthy donors in immuneACCESS were used as clonality controls. The immuneACCESS repertoire file appears here via TCRdb, limited to in-frame rearrangements. These files lack a portion of the clones; in checked studies, under half of the deficit traces to unresolved V genes, and the cause of the others is not known. The V and J calls and clone size come from that table; D and trimming were worked out from the DNA. Within this sample are about 24,000 clones, with approximately 80% of them counted one time only. Of the sample, about 10% is held by the ten largest clones.

This record belongs to a study of cytotoxic CD8 clonotypes in ibrutinib-treated CLL (TCRdb year 2021). Background on the whole study: In this cohort, 15 patients were treatment-naive and about ten were relapsed/refractory, while some 18 had unmutated IGHV. Cryopreserved peripheral blood mononuclear cells were collected at three points: before therapy, at response, and at either sustained remission or disease progression. Of the 90 or so participants in the trial, about two dozen had longitudinal samples available. Partial responses were observed in roughly 24 patients and complete responses in 2; after a median follow-up of around 68 months, remission was maintained in approximately 14 patients and progression was observed in roughly twelve. Samples averaged around 280,000 productive templates and 94,082 productive rearrangements. Response samples were obtained after a median of 12 months of treatment, with a range of about 6 to 40 months. Broad study findings and their caveats: Baseline clonality exceeded that of age-matched healthy donors and correlated strongly with circulating CD8+ T-cell counts. Sampling times were not matched between patients in sustained remission and patients whose disease was progressing, and lymph node repertoires were not examined. An increase in clonality was observed at ibrutinib response, with clonality remaining stable during sustained remission and falling back toward baseline at progression. Public clonotypes were found to be uncommon and were observed to contract or remain stable during treatment; the increase in clonality was shown to reflect expansion of private clonotypes at ibrutinib response.

Around 2 micrograms of genomic DNA were extracted from cryopreserved PBMCs for TCR beta library preparation. Longitudinal blood samples from CLL patients on ibrutinib monotherapy were analyzed using high-throughput TCR beta sequencing. The patients took part in an open-label, single-center phase 2 trial of ibrutinib monotherapy. The CDR3 holds 16 amino acids from the cysteine to the phenylalanine. The DNA shown is the 48-base CDR3, in frame from base 1. After removal of 1 base from V and 9 bases from J, the junction retains 9 bases not matched to a gene. CDR1 and CDR2 were assigned from the germline V gene as MNHNS and SASEGT.

The receptor was isolated from a human donor with chronic lymphocytic leukemia. The sequence links TRBV6-1 to TRBJ1-4, and 9 junction bases match TRBD1. Sequencing used PBMCs, obtained before ibrutinib treatment. The CDR3 region reads CASSEVRTGVGKKLFF. The DNA is as follows: TGTGCCAGCAGTGAAGTGAGGACAGGGGTAGGGAAAAAACTGTTTTTT.